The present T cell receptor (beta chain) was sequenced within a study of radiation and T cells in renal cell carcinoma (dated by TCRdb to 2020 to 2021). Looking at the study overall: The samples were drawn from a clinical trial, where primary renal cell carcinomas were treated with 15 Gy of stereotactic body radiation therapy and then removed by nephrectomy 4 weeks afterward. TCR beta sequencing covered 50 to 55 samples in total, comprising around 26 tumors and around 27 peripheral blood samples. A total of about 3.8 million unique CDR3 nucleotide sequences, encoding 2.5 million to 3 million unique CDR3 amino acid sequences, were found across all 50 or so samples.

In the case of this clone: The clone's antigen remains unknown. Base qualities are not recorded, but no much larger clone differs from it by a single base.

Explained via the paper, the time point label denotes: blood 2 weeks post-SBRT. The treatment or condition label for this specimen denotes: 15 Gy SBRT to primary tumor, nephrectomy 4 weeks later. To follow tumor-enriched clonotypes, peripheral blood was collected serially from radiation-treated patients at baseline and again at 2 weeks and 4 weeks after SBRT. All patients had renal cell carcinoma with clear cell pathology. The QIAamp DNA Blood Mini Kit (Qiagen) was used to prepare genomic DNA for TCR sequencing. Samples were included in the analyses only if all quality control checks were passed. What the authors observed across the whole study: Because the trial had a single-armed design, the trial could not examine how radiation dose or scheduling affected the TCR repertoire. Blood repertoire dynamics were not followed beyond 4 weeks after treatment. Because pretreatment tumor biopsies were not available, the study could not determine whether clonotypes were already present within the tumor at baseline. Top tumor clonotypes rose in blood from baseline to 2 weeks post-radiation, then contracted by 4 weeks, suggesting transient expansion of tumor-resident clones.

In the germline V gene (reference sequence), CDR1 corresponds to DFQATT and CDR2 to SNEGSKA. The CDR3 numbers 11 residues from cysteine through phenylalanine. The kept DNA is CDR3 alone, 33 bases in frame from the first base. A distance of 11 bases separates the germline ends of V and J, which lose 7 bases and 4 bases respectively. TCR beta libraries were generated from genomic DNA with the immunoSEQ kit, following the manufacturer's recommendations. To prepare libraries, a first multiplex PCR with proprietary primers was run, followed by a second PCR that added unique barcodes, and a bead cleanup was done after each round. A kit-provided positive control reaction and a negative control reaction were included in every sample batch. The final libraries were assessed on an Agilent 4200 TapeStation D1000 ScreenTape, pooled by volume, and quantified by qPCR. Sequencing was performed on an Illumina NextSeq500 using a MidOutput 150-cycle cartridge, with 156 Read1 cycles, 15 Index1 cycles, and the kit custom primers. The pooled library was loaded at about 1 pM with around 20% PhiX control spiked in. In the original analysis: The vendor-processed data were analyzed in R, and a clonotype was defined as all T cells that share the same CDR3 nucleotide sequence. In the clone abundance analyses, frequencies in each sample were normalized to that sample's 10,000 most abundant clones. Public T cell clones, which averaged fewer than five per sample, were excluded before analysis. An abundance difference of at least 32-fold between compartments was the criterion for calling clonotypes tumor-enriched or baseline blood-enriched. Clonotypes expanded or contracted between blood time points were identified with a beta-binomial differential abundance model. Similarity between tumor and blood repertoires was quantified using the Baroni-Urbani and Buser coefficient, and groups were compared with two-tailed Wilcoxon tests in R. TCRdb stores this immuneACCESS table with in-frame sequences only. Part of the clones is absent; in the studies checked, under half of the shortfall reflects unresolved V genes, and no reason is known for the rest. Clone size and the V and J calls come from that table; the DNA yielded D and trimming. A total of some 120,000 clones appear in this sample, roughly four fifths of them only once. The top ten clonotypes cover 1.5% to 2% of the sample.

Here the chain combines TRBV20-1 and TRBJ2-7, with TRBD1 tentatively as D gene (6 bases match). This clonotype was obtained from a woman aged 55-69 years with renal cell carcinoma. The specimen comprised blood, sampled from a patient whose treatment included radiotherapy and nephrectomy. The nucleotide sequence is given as TGCAGTGGGCAGGGGCGGTACGAGCAGTACTTC. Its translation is CSGQGRYEQYF.